These T cell receptor beta chains were read from a single sample in a study of response to subunit inactivated influenza vaccine. TCRdb analysed the RT-PCR reads with MiXCR anew, one entry per CDR3 protein. The sample has hundreds of thousands of distinct CDR3 sequences; 14% are singletons. The source was PBMCs from blood, collected 14 to 15 days before vaccination. These receptors all come from a man over 45 who received an inactivated influenza vaccine. The CDR3 runs from the conserved cysteine through the conserved F or W. Each record gives: CDR3 length, clone size, D gene, V gene, J gene, CDR3 DNA, CDR3 protein. D genes are given only for firm matches. Rows may omit the clone size; those that give it use once, few, many or a size class.

15	-	TRBD1	TRBV7-2	TRBJ1-1	TGTGCCAGCAGCTTACTAGGGGGCGCGGGGACTGAAGCTTTCTTT	CASSLLGGAGTEAFF
12	-	-	TRBV12-3/TRBV12-4	TRBJ2-2	TGTGCCAGCAGTTTCGCTCCCGGGGAGCTGTTTTTT	CASSFAPGELFF
13	-	TRBD2	TRBV20-1	TRBJ2-1	TGCAGTGCTATGGGAGGGACCTACAATGAGCAGTTCTTC	CSAMGGTYNEQFF
14	-	-	TRBV12-3/TRBV12-4	TRBJ1-5	TGTGCCAGCAGTATATACAGGGTTGAACAGCCCCAGCATTTT	CASSIYRVEQPQHF
14	-	-	TRBV29-1	TRBJ2-7	TGCAGCGTTATTCAAAGGTTGCGCTCCTACGAGCAGTACTTC	CSVIQRLRSYEQYF
14	-	-	TRBV7-2	TRBJ2-5	TGTGCCAGCAGCCCACAGACAGGCCAAGAGACCCAGTACTTC	CASSPQTGQETQYF
12	-	-	TRBV28	TRBJ2-7	TGTGCCAGCAGTTCCTTGAGAAACGAGCAGTACTTC	CASSSLRNEQYF
14	few	-	TRBV9	TRBJ2-7	TGTGCCAGCAGCGTCCTACAGGAGGGAGGTGAGCAGTACTTC	CASSVLQEGGEQYF
13	many	TRBD1	TRBV12-3/TRBV12-4	TRBJ1-2	TGTGCCAGCAGATCAGCGACAGGGTTAGGCTACACCTTC	CASRSATGLGYTF
15	few	-	TRBV5-1	TRBJ2-7	TGCGCCAGCAGCTTGTATTGGGACGCATCCTACGAGCAGTACTTC	CASSLYWDASYEQYF
16	few	TRBD2	TRBV3-1	TRBJ2-3	TGTGCCAGCAGCCCCCTAGCGGGAGGGCCGTCAGATACGCAGTATTTT	CASSPLAGGPSDTQYF
14	few	-	TRBV20-1	TRBJ2-1	TGCAGTGCTAGAGACGGGGTCGGATACAATGAGCAGTTCTTC	CSARDGVGYNEQFF
15	many	-	TRBV4-1	TRBJ1-5	TGCGCCAGCAGCCATCAGGTGAATAGCAATCAGCCCCAGCATTTT	CASSHQVNSNQPQHF
14	many	-	TRBV7-2	TRBJ2-7	TGTGCCAGCAGCCCGGTGTGGAGCTCCTACGAGCAGTACTTC	CASSPVWSSYEQYF
16	-	-	TRBV4-3	TRBJ2-1	TGCGCCAGCAGCCTGGAGGCGGGACAGAACTACAATGAGCAGTTCTTC	CASSLEAGQNYNEQFF
15	few	-	TRBV5-6	TRBJ1-2	TGTGCCAGCAGCCCAGAACCGGACAGTTATTTTGGCTACACCTTC	CASSPEPDSYFGYTF
16	many	TRBD2	TRBV20-1	TRBJ2-2	TGCAGTGCTAGAGGTGCGGCGGGGGGTCGGACCGGGGAGCTGTTTTTT	CSARGAAGGRTGELFF
13	many	TRBD2	TRBV29-1	TRBJ2-7	TGCAGCGTAGGAAGCGGGAGATCCTACGAGCAGTACTTC	CSVGSGRSYEQYF
15	many	-	TRBV2	TRBJ1-5	TGTGCCAGCAGTCTGAAGGGACCCCTAAATCAGCCCCAGCATTTT	CASSLKGPLNQPQHF
15	many	TRBD2	TRBV12-3/TRBV12-4	TRBJ2-3	TGTGCCAGCAGTCCTAGCGGGGGGAGCACAGATACGCAGTATTTT	CASSPSGGSTDTQYF
13	-	-	TRBV6-2/TRBV6-3	TRBJ2-3	TGTGCCAGCAAGACAGATAACACAGATACGCAGTATTTT	CASKTDNTDTQYF
16	-	TRBD1	TRBV7-6	TRBJ2-2	TGTGCCAGCAGCTTAGAATACAGGGGGAACACCGGGGAGCTGTTTTTT	CASSLEYRGNTGELFF
17	few	TRBD1	TRBV27	TRBJ2-1	TGTGCCAGCAAATTCCTCCCGGGACAGGGGGCGCAGAAAATTGAGTTCTTC	CASKFLPGQGAQKIEFF
17	few	TRBD2	TRBV7-7	TRBJ2-1	TGTGCCAGCAGCCAGGGACTAGCGGGAGGGTCCTACAATGAGCAGTTCTTC	CASSQGLAGGSYNEQFF
14	few	-	TRBV6-1	TRBJ2-3	TGTGCCACCGCCCGGGACCCTGTGACAGATACGCAGTATTTT	CATARDPVTDTQYF
13	-	-	TRBV24-1	TRBJ2-7	TGTGCCACCAGTGACGGTAGCCTCTACGAGCAGTACTTC	CATSDGSLYEQYF
16	few	TRBD2	TRBV7-9	TRBJ2-1	TGTGCCAGCAGCCCCCGGACTAGCGCGGCCTACAATGAGCAGTTCTTC	CASSPRTSAAYNEQFF
13	-	TRBD1	TRBV10-3	TRBJ1-1	TGTGCCATCAGTGAAAGGGACAGACCTGAAGCTTTCTTT	CAISERDRPEAFF
11	-	-	TRBV20-1	TRBJ2-7	TGCAGTGCTAATCGGGAGTTCGAGCAGTACTTC	CSANREFEQYF
13	few	-	TRBV29-1	TRBJ1-1	TGCAGCGCCCGGGGGCACCAGAACCCTGAAGCTTTCTTT	CSARGHQNPEAFF
15	few	-	TRBV2	TRBJ2-1	TGTGCCAGCAGCGGTGGGGCAGGTTGGGGCAATGAGCAGTTCTTC	CASSGGAGWGNEQFF
15	-	-	TRBV24-1	TRBJ2-2	TGTGCCACCAGTGATCCCACGGGGGCGCACGGGGAGCTGTTTTTT	CATSDPTGAHGELFF
16	-	TRBD1	TRBV7-2	TRBJ2-7	TGTGCCAGCAGCTTAGCCCCGACAGGGGCGACCTACGAGCAGTACTTC	CASSLAPTGATYEQYF
15	-	-	TRBV19	TRBJ2-2	TGTGCCAGTAGTATGGCAGCTACGAACACCGGGGAGCTGTTTTTT	CASSMAATNTGELFF
14	few	-	TRBV28	TRBJ2-4	TGTGCCAGCAGTCAGCAGGGGGCCAAAAACATTCAGTACTTC	CASSQQGAKNIQYF
13	-	TRBD1	TRBV18	TRBJ2-7	TGTGCCAGCTCAACCGGGACAGTCTACGAGCAGTACTTC	CASSTGTVYEQYF
15	-	TRBD2	TRBV5-1	TRBJ2-7	TGCGCCAGCAGCTTGGAGGCGGGAGTGCGGTACGAGCAGTACTTC	CASSLEAGVRYEQYF
12	few	-	TRBV5-1	TRBJ2-1	TGCGCCAGCAGAGACTCCCCAAATGAGCAGTTCTTC	CASRDSPNEQFF
14	few	-	TRBV15	TRBJ2-7	TGTGCCACCAGCAGGACCAGAGAGTTATACGAGCAGTACTTC	CATSRTRELYEQYF
15	-	-	TRBV5-1	TRBJ2-7	TGCGCCAGCAGCTTGGGGACCGCCCGCCGCTACGAGCAGTACTTC	CASSLGTARRYEQYF
16	many	-	TRBV7-2	TRBJ2-1	TGTGCCAGCAGCTTAAGTGGTAACCCATCCTACAATGAGCAGTTCTTC	CASSLSGNPSYNEQFF
16	few	-	TRBV20-1	TRBJ2-7	TGCAGTGCTAGAGATCGACGGACATCCGCGGGCTACGAGCAGTACTTC	CSARDRRTSAGYEQYF
13	-	TRBD1	TRBV5-1	TRBJ1-2	TGCGCCAGCAGCTTGGGACAGGGGCATGGCTACACCTTC	CASSLGQGHGYTF
13	few	-	TRBV6-2/TRBV6-3	TRBJ2-7	TGTGCCAGCAGATCAGCGGAGTGGTACGAGCAGTACTTC	CASRSAEWYEQYF
13	few	-	TRBV20-1	TRBJ2-3	TGCAGTGCTAGTTCGCATGTCACAGATACGCAGTATTTT	CSASSHVTDTQYF